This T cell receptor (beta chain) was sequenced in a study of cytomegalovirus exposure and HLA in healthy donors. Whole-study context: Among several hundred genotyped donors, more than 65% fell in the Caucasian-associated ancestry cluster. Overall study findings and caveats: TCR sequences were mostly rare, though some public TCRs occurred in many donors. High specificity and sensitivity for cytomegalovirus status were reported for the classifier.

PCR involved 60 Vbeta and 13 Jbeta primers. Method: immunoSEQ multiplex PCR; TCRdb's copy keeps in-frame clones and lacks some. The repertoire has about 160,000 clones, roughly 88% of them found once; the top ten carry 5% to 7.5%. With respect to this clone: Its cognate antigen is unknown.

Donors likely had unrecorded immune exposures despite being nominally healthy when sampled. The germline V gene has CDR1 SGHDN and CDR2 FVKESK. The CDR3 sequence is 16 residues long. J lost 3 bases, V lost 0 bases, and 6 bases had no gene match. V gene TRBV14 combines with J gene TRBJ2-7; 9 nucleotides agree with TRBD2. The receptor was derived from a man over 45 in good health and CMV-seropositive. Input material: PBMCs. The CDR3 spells CASSQDRLAGIYEQYF. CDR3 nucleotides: TGTGCCAGCAGCCAAGATCGGCTAGCGGGGATCTACGAGCAGTACTTC.